The clone carrying this T cell receptor beta chain was detected a few times. V was cut by 0 bases and J by 5 bases, with 13 bases left in between. This CDR3 region has 15 residues. Looked up from germline, CDR1 is SGHDN and CDR2 is FVKESK. The data are from a study of T cells after yellow fever vaccination. Study-level information: Fractions with few cells were prepared using SMART-Seq v4 Ultra Low Input.

They built TCR cDNA with 5'RACE template switching, a step that put in a universal primer site and UMIs. One entry per CDR3 protein results from TCRdb running MiXCR on the 5' RACE reads. The table has a few hundred thousand distinct CDR3 sequences, around 8.1% seen once; the top ten hold around 17%. The input for sequencing was PBMCs, taken approximately 40 days after the first yellow fever vaccination. The chain links TRBV14 to TRBJ1-1; weak D call: TRBD1 (5 bases). This receptor was obtained from a man aged 18 to 29 who received the YFV17D yellow fever vaccine. CDR3 in amino acids: CASSQDAGRWTEAFF. In nucleotides, the CDR3 is TGTGCCAGCAGCCAAGATGCGGGGCGGTGGACTGAAGCTTTCTTT. Together with reference TRBV14 and TRBJ1-1, the CDR3 gives the full variable domain: EAGVTQFPSHSVIEKGQTVTLRCDPISGHDNLYWYRRVMGKEIKFLLHFVKESKQDESGMPNNRFLAERTGGTYSTLKVQPAELEDSGVYFCASSQDAGRWTEAFFGQGTRLTVV.